Here is one TCR beta chain with its context. Alongside a J-beta primer mix, a sample-barcoded 5' primer served in a second PCR lasting roughly 6 to 11 cycles. TCRdb called the 5' RACE reads again in MiXCR, with one record for every CDR3 protein. The sample holds just over 1 million distinct CDR3 sequences, around 45% seen once. This specimen comes from a study of blood T cells in healthy people across ages. Looked up from germline, CDR1 is KGHSH and CDR2 is LQKENI. Germline trimming cut 1 base from V and 10 bases from J; bases unmatched to any gene: 8. This CDR3 has 15 amino acids. Each sample yielded at least 6 million isolated PBMCs.

This clonotype was obtained from a woman aged 60 to 75 in good health. V usage is TRBV18 and J usage is TRBJ2-1; 9 bases align to TRBD1. The specimen sequenced was blood. The CDR3 protein is CASSPRQGETYEQFF. DNA of the CDR3: TGTGCCAGCTCACCACGACAGGGGGAGACCTACGAGCAGTTCTTC.